This section outlines one TCR beta chain sequence together with its context. Its antigen is still unknown. The data were taken from a study of CD8+CD57+ T cells in acquired aplastic anemia. Study-level background: Yields of DNA that came from sorted CD4+ and CD8+ cells averaged around 3 ug. The study, taken as a whole, reports: Some 31 CD8+ CDR3 sequences were shared between patients and controls. Statistical testing detected no significant gap in CD8+ Simpson's diversity between patients and controls.

TCR beta VDJ and CDR3 profiles were obtained from a genomic DNA template. A single record per CDR3 protein comes from TCRdb applying MiXCR to the reads. This sample has about 270,000 distinct CDR3 sequences; about 56% occur once, and the top ten carry 7.5% to 9%. This CDR3 comprises 14 residues. V dropped 1 base and J dropped 7 bases, with 14 bases sitting between them. Germline V CDR1 and CDR2: SGHAT, FQDESV (reference sequence). The chain links TRBV11-1 to TRBJ2-7; no reliable D call. The origin of this receptor is a human donor with severe aplastic anemia or a healthy control (not recorded which). Sequenced: sorted CD4+, CD8+, or CD8+CD57+ T cells (not recorded which) from PBMCs. CDR3 sequence (DNA): TGTGCCAGCAGCTTAGAGGGATCCCTCGGGGAGCAGTACTTC. This translates into CASSLEGSLGEQYF.